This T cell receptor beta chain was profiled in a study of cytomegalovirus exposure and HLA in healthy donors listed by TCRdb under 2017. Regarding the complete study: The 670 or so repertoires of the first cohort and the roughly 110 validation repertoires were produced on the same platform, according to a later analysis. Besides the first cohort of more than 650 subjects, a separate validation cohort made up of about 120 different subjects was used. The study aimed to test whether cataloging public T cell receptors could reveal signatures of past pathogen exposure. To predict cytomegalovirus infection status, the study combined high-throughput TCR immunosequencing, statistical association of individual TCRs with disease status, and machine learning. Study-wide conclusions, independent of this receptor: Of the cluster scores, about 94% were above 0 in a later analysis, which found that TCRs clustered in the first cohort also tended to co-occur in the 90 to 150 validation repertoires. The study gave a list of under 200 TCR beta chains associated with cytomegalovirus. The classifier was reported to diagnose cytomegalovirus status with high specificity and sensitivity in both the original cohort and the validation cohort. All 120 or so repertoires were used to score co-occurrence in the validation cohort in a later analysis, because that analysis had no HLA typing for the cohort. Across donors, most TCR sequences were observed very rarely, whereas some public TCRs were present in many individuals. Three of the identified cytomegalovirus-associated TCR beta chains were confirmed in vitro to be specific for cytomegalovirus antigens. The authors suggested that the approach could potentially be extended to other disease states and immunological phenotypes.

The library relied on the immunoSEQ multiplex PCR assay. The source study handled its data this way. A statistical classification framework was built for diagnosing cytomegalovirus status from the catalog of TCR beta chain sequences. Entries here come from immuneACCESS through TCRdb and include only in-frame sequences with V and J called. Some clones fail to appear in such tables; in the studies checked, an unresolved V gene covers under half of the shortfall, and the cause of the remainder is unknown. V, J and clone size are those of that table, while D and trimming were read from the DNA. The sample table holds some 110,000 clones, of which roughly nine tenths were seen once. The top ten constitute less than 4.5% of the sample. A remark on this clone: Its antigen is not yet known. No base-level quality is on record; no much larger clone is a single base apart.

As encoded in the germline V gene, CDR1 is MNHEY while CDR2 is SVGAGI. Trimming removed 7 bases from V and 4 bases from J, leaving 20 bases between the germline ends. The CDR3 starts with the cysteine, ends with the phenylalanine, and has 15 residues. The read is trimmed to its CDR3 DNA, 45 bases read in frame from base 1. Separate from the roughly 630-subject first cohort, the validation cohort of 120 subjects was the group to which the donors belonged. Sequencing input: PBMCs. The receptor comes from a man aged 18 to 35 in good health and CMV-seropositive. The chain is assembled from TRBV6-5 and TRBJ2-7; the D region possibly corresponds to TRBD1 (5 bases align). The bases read TGTGCCAGCACTCGTATGGGGCGAGCGAAGTACGAGCAGTACTTC. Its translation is CASTRMGRAKYEQYF.